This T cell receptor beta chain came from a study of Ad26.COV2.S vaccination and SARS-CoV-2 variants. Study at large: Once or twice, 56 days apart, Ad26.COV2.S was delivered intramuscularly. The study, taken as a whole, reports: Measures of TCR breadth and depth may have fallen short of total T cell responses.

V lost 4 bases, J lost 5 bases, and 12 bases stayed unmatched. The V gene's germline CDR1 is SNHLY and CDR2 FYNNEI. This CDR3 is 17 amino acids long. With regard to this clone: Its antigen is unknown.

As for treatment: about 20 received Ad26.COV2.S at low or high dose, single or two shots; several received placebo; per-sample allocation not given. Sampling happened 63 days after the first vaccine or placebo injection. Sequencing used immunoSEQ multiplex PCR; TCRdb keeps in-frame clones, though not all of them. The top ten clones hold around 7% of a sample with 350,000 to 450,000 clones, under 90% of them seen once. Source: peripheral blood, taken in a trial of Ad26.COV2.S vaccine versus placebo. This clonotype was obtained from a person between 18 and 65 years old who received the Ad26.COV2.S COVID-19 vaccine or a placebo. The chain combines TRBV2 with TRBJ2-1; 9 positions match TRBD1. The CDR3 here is CASSASTGGILHNEQFF. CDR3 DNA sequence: TGTGCCAGCAGTGCCTCGACAGGGGGTATTCTACACAATGAGCAGTTCTTC.